This is a list of T cell receptor beta chains from one sample in a study of blood T cell repertoires in COVID-19. Repertoires were generated with immunoSEQ multiplex PCR, while TCRdb's copy carries only in-frame clones and drops some. The sample lists approximately 290,000 clones; approximately 84% were seen once. The sequencing input was peripheral blood. These TCRs come from a person between 65 and 79 years old with COVID-19, enrolled during active disease. CDR3s include the opening cysteine and the closing phenylalanine or tryptophan. D genes are given only for firm matches. A row's size may be missing; if present it is once, few, many or a size class.

>once|TRBV6-4|TRBJ2-2|TRBD2
TGTGCCAGCAGTGAAAGGGCCAGCGGGGGGCAGCTGTTTTTT
CASSERASGGQLFF
>NA|TRBV7-9|TRBJ1-2|TRBD1
TGTGCCAGCAGCTTAGGATTGGACAGGGGGCAAATCGCCGGCGGCTACACCTTC
CASSLGLDRGQIAGGYTF
>NA|TRBV6-5|TRBJ1-6|NA
TGTGCCAGCACACCCGGGGGGGTACCCCTCCACTTT
CASTPGGVPLHF
>NA|TRBV19|TRBJ2-1|TRBD2
TGTGCCAGTAGTATTGGGAGCGGGGCCGGGAATGAGCAGTTCTTC
CASSIGSGAGNEQFF
>few|TRBV27|TRBJ2-7|NA
TGTGCCACTAAACGCCGGGACTCAGCCTACGAGCAGTACTTC
CATKRRDSAYEQYF
>once|TRBV12-3/TRBV12-4|TRBJ1-2|NA
TGTGCCAGCAGTTTAGGTCTTTATGGCTACACCTTC
CASSLGLYGYTF
>NA|TRBV5-1|TRBJ1-3|TRBD1
TGCGCCAGCAGCTCGACGGGACAGGGAAACACCATATATTTT
CASSSTGQGNTIYF
>few|TRBV7-9|TRBJ2-3|TRBD2
TGTGCCAGCAGTTACCGGACTAGTGGGACCTGGGATACGCAGTATTTT
CASSYRTSGTWDTQYF
>NA|TRBV7-9|TRBJ2-7|NA
TGTGCCAGCAGCTTAGGACAGCTCGAGCAGTACTTC
CASSLGQLEQYF
>NA|TRBV6-1|TRBJ1-3|TRBD1
TGTGCCAGCAGTAAAGGGACAGGTTTTTCAGGAAACACCATATATTTT
CASSKGTGFSGNTIYF
>NA|TRBV5-1|TRBJ2-6|NA
TGCGCCAGCAGCTTGCTAGAGCAGAGCTCTGGGGCCAACGTCCTGACTTTC
CASSLLEQSSGANVLTF
>NA|TRBV6-2/TRBV6-3|TRBJ1-1|NA
TGTGCCAGCAGTTATTCCCGGACTGAAGCTTTCTTT
CASSYSRTEAFF
>few|TRBV5-1|TRBJ1-1|TRBD1
TGCGCCAGCACAGGGGGAAGGGGGGTTGGCACTGAAGCTTTCTTT
CASTGGRGVGTEAFF
>NA|TRBV5-1|TRBJ1-1|TRBD1
TGCGCCAGCAGCCGTGAAGTCCGACAGGGAAATACTGAAGCTTTCTTT
CASSREVRQGNTEAFF
>NA|TRBV14|TRBJ1-5|NA
TGTGCCAGCAGCCACATGACAGGTCGCGCACTTAACAATCAGCCCCAGCATTTT
CASSHMTGRALNNQPQHF
>NA|TRBV19|TRBJ1-4|TRBD1
TGTGCCAGTAGCCGCGACAGGGTGGTAGAAAAACTGTTTTTT
CASSRDRVVEKLFF
>once|TRBV28|TRBJ2-5|NA
TGTGCCAGCAAGCTTCAGGGGTCAATTCAGACCCAGTACTTC
CASKLQGSIQTQYF
>NA|TRBV7-8|TRBJ1-5|NA
TGTGCCAGCAGCTTAGGCGTGGAGCAGCCCCAGCATTTT
CASSLGVEQPQHF
>NA|TRBV5-5|TRBJ2-7|NA
TGTGCCAGCAGCTTGGCCGGGTCTCAGACCTACGAGCAGTACTTC
CASSLAGSQTYEQYF
>few|TRBV27|TRBJ2-3|TRBD1
TGTGCCAGCAGTTTGAGGACAGGGGGCACAGATACGCAGTATTTT
CASSLRTGGTDTQYF
>NA|TRBV3-1/TRBV3-2|TRBJ2-5|NA
TGTGCCAGCAGCACCCGGGGGGCCGGGGAGACCCAGTACTTC
CASSTRGAGETQYF
>NA|TRBV6-4|TRBJ1-5|NA
TGTGCCAGCAGCCCCATTGAGGGGGTGAGCAATCAGCCCCAGCATTTT
CASSPIEGVSNQPQHF
>NA|TRBV4-1|TRBJ1-2|TRBD1
TGCGCCAGCAGCCAAGATCCAGGGGGCAACTATGGCTACACCTTC
CASSQDPGGNYGYTF
>once|TRBV6-2/TRBV6-3|TRBJ2-2|NA
TGTGCCAGCAGTTACTCCGACAGCGCCACCGGGGAGCTGTTTTTT
CASSYSDSATGELFF
>NA|TRBV28|TRBJ2-5|NA
TGTGCCAGCAGGCGGACTAACCAAGAGACCCAGTACTTC
CASRRTNQETQYF
>NA|TRBV12-3/TRBV12-4|TRBJ1-4|NA
TGTGCCAGCAGTACACGGAGAGATGAAAAACTGTTTTTT
CASSTRRDEKLFF
>NA|TRBV9|TRBJ2-7|NA
TGTGCCAGCAGCGTAGATTTGCGTGGCGAGCAGTACTTC
CASSVDLRGEQYF
>NA|TRBV6-5|TRBJ2-5|NA
TGTGCCAGCAATAAAGGGAGCCAAGAGACCCAGTACTTC
CASNKGSQETQYF
>NA|TRBV12-3/TRBV12-4|TRBJ2-5|NA
TGTGCCAGCAGTTTAGATACTCAAGAGACCCAGTACTTC
CASSLDTQETQYF
>once|TRBV5-1|TRBJ2-1|NA
TGCGCCAGCAGCTTGGTGGCAGGGGCGAGCGACGAGCAGTTCTTC
CASSLVAGASDEQFF
>once|TRBV5-1|TRBJ2-3|TRBD2
TGCGCCAGCAGCCCGGGACTAGCGGGAGCCACAGATACGCAGTATTTT
CASSPGLAGATDTQYF
>NA|TRBV7-7|TRBJ2-1|NA
TGTGCCAGCAGCTTAGGAGGCGGGGAAACCTACAATGAGCAGTTCTTC
CASSLGGGETYNEQFF
>NA|TRBV6-5|TRBJ2-5|TRBD1
TGTGCCAGCAGGCAGACAGGGCAAGAGACCCAGTACTTC
CASRQTGQETQYF
>NA|TRBV6-6|TRBJ1-4|TRBD1
TGTGCCAGCAGTCGCACAGGGGACAGGTCTGCTAATGAAAAACTGTTTTTT
CASSRTGDRSANEKLFF
>NA|TRBV11-2|TRBJ2-7|TRBD2
TGTGCCAGCAGCTTCTCAGGGACTAAAAACGAGCAGTACTTC
CASSFSGTKNEQYF
>NA|TRBV11-2|TRBJ1-3|NA
TGTGCCAGCAGCTTAGTCGGGGGGTCTGGAAACACCATATATTTT
CASSLVGGSGNTIYF
>NA|TRBV4-3|TRBJ1-6|NA
TGCGCCAGCAGCCAAGATCTTGCCGGTTCACCCCTCCACTTT
CASSQDLAGSPLHF
>few|TRBV7-2|TRBJ2-7|TRBD1
TGTGCCAGCAGCTCAACAGGGGGCGTCGTCTACGAGCAGTACTTC
CASSSTGGVVYEQYF
>NA|TRBV7-6|TRBJ2-7|TRBD2
TGTGCCAGCAGCTTGGGGGCACCGGGACTAGCGGGCGGCGAGCAGTACTTC
CASSLGAPGLAGGEQYF
>NA|TRBV20-1|TRBJ1-2|NA
TGCAGTGCTAGTTCTTCGGGGGGCGGCGGTCGGAATCTCTATGGCTACACCTTC
CSASSSGGGGRNLYGYTF
>NA|TRBV5-1|TRBJ2-2|TRBD1
TGCGCCAGCAGCTTAGGGACAGGGTTCAGCGGGGAGCTGTTTTTT
CASSLGTGFSGELFF
>NA|TRBV3-1/TRBV3-2|TRBJ2-7|TRBD1
TGTGCCAGCAGCCAAACCGGGACAGTCTACGAGCAGTACTTC
CASSQTGTVYEQYF
>once|TRBV12-3/TRBV12-4|TRBJ2-7|NA
TGTGCCAGCAGTTTTGGGCTCCGGGACATCCTTTTC
CASSFGLRDILF
>once|TRBV19|TRBJ1-5|NA
TGTGCCAGTAGTATCCGGAGGGATTGGAGCAATCAGCCCCAGCATTTT
CASSIRRDWSNQPQHF
>NA|TRBV3-1/TRBV3-2|TRBJ2-3|TRBD1
TGTGCCAGCAGCCAAACCGGACAGGGGGTCACAGATACGCAGTATTTT
CASSQTGQGVTDTQYF
>few|TRBV24-1|TRBJ2-7|NA
TGTGCCACCAGTGCTACGCCTACCTACGAGCAGTACTTC
CATSATPTYEQYF
>NA|TRBV30|TRBJ2-7|NA
TGTGCCTGGAGTAACGGACAGTTTTACGAGCAGTACTTC
CAWSNGQFYEQYF
>few|TRBV4-3|TRBJ2-7|NA
TGCGCCAGCAGCCAAGATGCGGTGGGGGCTTACTCCTACGAGCAGTACTTC
CASSQDAVGAYSYEQYF
>once|TRBV18|TRBJ2-6|NA
TGTGCCAGCTCACCAGAAGAGTTACAGGCCGTGGCCAACGTCCTGACTTTC
CASSPEELQAVANVLTF